Sequencing of this T cell receptor beta chain was carried out in a study of T cell repertoires in cytomegalovirus infection. Study-level background: A matching HLA type, together with CMV infection, was signaled by public TCR beta signatures. General study findings and limits: In two of eight donors, the top clonotype was HLA-C-restricted CMV-specific. Accumulated public TCR beta family frequency recognized individuals carrying CMV together with the relevant HLA.

CDR3 length: 13 amino acids. Germline CDR1 DFQATT, CDR2 SNEGSKA (reference sequence). The V segment lost 3 bases and the J segment 9 bases; nucleotides outside the gene matches: 8. At least ten counts were recorded for this clonotype. Antigen: not known. Each CDR3 protein gets one entry after TCRdb re-called the reads with MiXCR. The profile shows 200,000 to 250,000 distinct CDR3 sequences, under 25% of them singletons. Input material: CD8+ T cells from PBMCs. The sequence was obtained from a human donor in good health (CMV status not recorded). Some clones in this sample may be carry-over from other donors' samples. The rearrangement joins TRBV20-1 to TRBJ2-1, with 7 bases aligning to TRBD1. This CDR3 is CSARTRQGPEQFF. In nucleotides, the CDR3 is TGCAGTGCTAGGACGAGACAGGGACCTGAGCAGTTCTTC.